This T cell receptor beta chain emerged from a study of molecular identifiers for immune sequencing clone quantification. MiXCR, run by TCRdb on the PCR reads, gives a single entry per CDR3 protein. The sample holds 400,000 to 600,000 distinct CDR3 sequences, around 23% seen once. Germline loops: CDR1 DFQATT, CDR2 SNEGSKA (reference sequence). The CDR3 has 16 amino acids. Deletions cut 1 base from V and 1 base from J, with 15 bases between. Whole-study findings and limits: Clones above 20 RNA copies contained over 98% of effector molecules and under 1% of naive molecules. Reportedly, one cell's Jurkat TCR RNA was detected within 1,100,000 naive CD8 cells. Clone sizes could be underestimated for highly expanded clones when identical TCR molecules share a barcode.

This clonotype has only a few counts. The antigen is not known. This rearrangement joins TRBV20-1 to TRBJ2-3; D remains ambiguous. The sequenced material came from naive CD8+ T cells from blood, with Jurkat cell RNA spiked in. This sample's subset: FACS-sorted CD8+CD4-CCR7+CD45RA+ naive T cells. This receptor was obtained from a human donor in good health. Some libraries in this study had Jurkat cell RNA spiked in. CDR3 protein: CSARGPPSLGTDTQYF. The CDR3 nucleotides are TGCAGTGCTAGAGGACCCCCCAGCCTCGGCACAGATACGCAGTATTTT.